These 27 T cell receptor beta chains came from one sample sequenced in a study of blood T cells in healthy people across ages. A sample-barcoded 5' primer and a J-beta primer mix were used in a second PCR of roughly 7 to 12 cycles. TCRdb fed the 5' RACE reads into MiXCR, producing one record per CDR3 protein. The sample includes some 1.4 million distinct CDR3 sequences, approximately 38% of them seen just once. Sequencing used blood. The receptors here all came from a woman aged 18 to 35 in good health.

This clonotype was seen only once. CDR3 nucleotides: TGTGCCAGCAGTGGAAACAGGGCCCTCAATGAAGCTTTCTTT. The encoded protein is CASSGNRALNEAFF. The chain joins TRBV6-1 to TRBJ1-1; maybe TRBD1 (6 bases). V lost 4 bases and J lost 7, with 16 bases in between. Germline V gene lookup returns CDR1 MNHNS and CDR2 SASEGT. The CDR3 is 14 amino acids.

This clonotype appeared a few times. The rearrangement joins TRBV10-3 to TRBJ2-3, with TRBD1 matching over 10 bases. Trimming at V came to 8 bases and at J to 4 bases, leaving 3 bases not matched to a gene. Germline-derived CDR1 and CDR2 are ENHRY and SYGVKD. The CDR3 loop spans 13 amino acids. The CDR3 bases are TGTGCCATCGACAGGGGGCTCTCAGATACGCAGTATTTT. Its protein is CAIDRGLSDTQYF.

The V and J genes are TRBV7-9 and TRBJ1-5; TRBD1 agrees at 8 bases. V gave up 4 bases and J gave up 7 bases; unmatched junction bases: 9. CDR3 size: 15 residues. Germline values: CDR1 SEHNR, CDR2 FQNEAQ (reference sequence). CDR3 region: CASSSTPGGPQPQHF. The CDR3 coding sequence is TGTGCCAGCAGCTCCACCCCAGGGGGCCCGCAGCCCCAGCATTTT.

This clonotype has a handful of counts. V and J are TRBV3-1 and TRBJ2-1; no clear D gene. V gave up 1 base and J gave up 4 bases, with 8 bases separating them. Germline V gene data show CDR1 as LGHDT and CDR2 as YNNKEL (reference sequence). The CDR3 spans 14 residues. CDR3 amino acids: CASSQGAVYNEQFF. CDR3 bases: TGTGCCAGCAGCCAAGGGGCGGTTTACAATGAGCAGTTCTTC.

The DNA of the CDR3 is TGTGCCAGCAGCCAATGGGACGATCCAGATACGCAGTATTTT. Amino acids: CASSQWDDPDTQYF. J is TRBJ2-3 and V is TRBV3-1; D might be TRBD1 or TRBD2, each matching 5 bases. V lost 2 bases to trimming and J lost 4 bases, with 10 bases between them. CDR3 length: 14 amino acids. Germline loops: CDR1 LGHDT, CDR2 YNNKEL (reference sequence).

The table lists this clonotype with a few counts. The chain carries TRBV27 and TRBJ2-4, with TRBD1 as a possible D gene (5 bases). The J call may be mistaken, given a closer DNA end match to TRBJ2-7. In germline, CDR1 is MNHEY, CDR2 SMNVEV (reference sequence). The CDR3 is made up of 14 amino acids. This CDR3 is CASSLKDQGYEQYF. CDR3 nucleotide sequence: TGTGCCAGCAGTTTAAAGGATCAGGGATACGAGCAGTACTTC.

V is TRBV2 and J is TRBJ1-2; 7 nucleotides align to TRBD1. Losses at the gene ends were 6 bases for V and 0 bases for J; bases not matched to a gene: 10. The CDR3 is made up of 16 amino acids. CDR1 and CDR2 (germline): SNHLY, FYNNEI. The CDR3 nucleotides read TGTGCCAGCAGGAGTCCGGGACAGAAGACTAACTATGGCTACACCTTC. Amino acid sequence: CASRSPGQKTNYGYTF.

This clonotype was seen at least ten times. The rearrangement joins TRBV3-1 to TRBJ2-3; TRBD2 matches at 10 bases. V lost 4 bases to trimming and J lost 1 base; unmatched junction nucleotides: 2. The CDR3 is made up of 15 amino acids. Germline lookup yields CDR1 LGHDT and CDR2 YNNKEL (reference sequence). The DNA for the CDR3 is TGTGCCAGCAGCCGAGGGACTAGCGGCACAGATACGCAGTATTTT. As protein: CASSRGTSGTDTQYF.

CDR3 sequence (DNA): TGCGCCAGCAGCCCGCTGACAGGGGGTAAGAATGAGCAGTACTTC. Encoded protein: CASSPLTGGKNEQYF. V is TRBV5-1 and J is TRBJ2-7, with 9 bases identical to TRBD1. The CDR3 is 15 amino acids. Per the germline V gene, CDR1 is SGHRS and CDR2 is YFSETQ. Trimming removed 4 bases from V and 7 bases from J; junction bases left unmatched: 12.

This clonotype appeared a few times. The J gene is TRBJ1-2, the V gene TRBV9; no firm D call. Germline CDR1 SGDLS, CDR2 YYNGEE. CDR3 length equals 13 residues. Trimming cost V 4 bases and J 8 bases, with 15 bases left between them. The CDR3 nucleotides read TGTGCCAGCAGCCCTGGCGGGAGTGGGGGCTACACCTTC. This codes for CASSPGGSGGYTF.

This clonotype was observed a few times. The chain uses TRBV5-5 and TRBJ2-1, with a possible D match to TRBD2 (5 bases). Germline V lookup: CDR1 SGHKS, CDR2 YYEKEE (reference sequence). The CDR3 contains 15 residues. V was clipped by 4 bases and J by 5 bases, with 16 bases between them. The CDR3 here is CASSVLLGFNNEQFF. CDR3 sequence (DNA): TGTGCCAGCAGCGTCTTACTAGGATTCAACAATGAGCAGTTCTTC.

CDR3 nucleotide sequence: TGTGCCAGCAGCTTATGGGGCGGGAGCGGCACCGGGGAGCTGTTTTTT. Its translation is CASSLWGGSGTGELFF. V usage is TRBV7-2 and J usage is TRBJ2-2; TRBD2 aligns across 7 bases. J was trimmed by 4 bases and V by 2 bases; bases with no gene match: 7. The CDR3 consists of 16 residues. The V gene's germline CDR1 is SGHTA and CDR2 FQGNSA.

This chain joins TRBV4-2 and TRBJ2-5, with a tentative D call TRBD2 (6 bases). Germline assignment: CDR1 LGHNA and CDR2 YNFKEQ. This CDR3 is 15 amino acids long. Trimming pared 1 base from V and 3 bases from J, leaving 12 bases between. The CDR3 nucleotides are TGTGCCAGCAGCCAAGGTGCGGGGTTAGAAGAGACCCAGTACTTC. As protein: CASSQGAGLEETQYF.

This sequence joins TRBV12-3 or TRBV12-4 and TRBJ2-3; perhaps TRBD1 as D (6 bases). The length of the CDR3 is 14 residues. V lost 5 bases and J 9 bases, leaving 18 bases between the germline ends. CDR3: CASSVGPDRPTQYF. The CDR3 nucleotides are TGTGCCAGCAGTGTAGGCCCAGACAGGCCAACGCAGTATTTT.

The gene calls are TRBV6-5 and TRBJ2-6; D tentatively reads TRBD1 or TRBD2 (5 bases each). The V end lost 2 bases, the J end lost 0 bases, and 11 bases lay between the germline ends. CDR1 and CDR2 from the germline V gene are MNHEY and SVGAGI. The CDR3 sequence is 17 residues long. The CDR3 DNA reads TGTGCCAGCAGTTACGGGACGGCGAGCTCTGGGGCCAACGTCCTGACTTTC. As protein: CASSYGTASSGANVLTF.

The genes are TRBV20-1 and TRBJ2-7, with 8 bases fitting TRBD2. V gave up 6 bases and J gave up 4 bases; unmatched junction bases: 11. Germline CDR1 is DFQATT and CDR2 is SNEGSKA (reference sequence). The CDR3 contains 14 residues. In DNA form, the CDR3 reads TGCAGTGCCCCTCTAGGTGCGGGAGGATACGAGCAGTACTTC. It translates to CSAPLGAGGYEQYF.

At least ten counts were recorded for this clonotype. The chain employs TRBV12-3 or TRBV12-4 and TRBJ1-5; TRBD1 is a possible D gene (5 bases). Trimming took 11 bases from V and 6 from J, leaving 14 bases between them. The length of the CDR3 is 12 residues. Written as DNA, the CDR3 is TGTGCCTCCCGGTGGGGGGGTCAGCCCCAGCATTTT. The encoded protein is CASRWGGQPQHF.

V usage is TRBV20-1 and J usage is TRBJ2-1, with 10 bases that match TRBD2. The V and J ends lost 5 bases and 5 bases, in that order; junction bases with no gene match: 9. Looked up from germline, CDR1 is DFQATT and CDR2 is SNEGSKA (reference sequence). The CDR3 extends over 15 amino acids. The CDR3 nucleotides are TGCAGTGCTGCCCGGGGACTAGCGACCAACAATGAGCAGTTCTTC. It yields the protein CSAARGLATNNEQFF.

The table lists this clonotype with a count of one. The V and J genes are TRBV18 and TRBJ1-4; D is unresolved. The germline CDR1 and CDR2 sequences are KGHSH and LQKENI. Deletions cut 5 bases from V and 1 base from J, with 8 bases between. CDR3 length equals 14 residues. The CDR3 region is CASSNPGTNEKLFF. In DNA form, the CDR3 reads TGTGCCAGCTCAAACCCGGGAACTAATGAAAAACTGTTTTTT.

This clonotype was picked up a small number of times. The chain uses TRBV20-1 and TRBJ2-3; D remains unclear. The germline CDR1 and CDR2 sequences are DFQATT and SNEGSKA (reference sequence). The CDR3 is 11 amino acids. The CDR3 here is CSATVIDTQYF. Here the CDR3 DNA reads TGCAGCGCCACTGTCATAGATACGCAGTATTTT.

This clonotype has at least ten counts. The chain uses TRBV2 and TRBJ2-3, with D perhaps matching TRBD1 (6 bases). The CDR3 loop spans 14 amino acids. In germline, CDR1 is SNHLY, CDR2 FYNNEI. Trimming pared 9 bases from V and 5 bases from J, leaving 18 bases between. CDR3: CASTPQGFGDTQYF. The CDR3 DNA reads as TGTGCCAGTACACCCCAGGGGTTCGGAGATACGCAGTATTTT.

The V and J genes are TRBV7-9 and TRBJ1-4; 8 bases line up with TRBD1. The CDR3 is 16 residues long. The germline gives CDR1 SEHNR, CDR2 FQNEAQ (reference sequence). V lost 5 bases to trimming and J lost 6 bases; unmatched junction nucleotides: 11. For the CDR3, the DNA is TGTGCCAGCAGCCCAGGGCAGGACAGGGACTATGAAAAACTGTTTTTT. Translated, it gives CASSPGQDRDYEKLFF.

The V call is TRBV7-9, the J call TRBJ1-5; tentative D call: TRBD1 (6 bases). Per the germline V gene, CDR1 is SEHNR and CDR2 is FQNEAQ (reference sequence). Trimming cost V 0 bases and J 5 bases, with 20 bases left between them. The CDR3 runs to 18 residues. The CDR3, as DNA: TGTGCCAGCAGCTTAGCGATTGGGGGGACAAACGCCGATCAGCCCCAGCATTTT. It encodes CASSLAIGGTNADQPQHF. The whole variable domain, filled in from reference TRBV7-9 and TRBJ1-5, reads DTGVSQNPRHKITKRGQNVTFRCDPISEHNRLYWYRQTLGQGPEFLTYFQNEAQLEKSRLLSDRFSAERPKGSFSTLEIQRTEQGDSAMYLCASSLAIGGTNADQPQHFGDGTRLSIL.

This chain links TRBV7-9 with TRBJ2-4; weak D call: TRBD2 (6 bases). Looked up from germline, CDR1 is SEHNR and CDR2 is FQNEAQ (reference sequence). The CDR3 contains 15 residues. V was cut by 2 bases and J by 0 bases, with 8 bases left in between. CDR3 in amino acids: CASSLQGLAKNIQYF. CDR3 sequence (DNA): TGTGCCAGCAGCTTACAGGGACTAGCCAAAAACATTCAGTACTTC.

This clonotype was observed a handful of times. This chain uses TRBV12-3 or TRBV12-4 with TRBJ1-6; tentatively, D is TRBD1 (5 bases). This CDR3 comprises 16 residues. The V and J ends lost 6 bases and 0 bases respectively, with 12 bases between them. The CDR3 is CASSPGGISYNSPLHF. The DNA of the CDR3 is TGTGCCAGCAGCCCGGGGGGTATCTCCTATAATTCACCCCTCCACTTT.

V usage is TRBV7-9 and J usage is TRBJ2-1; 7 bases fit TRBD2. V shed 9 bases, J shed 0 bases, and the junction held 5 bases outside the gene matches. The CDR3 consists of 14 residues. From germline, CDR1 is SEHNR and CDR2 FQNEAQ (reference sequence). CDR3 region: CARSGVSSYNEQFF. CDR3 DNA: TGTGCCAGGAGCGGGGTAAGCTCCTACAATGAGCAGTTCTTC.

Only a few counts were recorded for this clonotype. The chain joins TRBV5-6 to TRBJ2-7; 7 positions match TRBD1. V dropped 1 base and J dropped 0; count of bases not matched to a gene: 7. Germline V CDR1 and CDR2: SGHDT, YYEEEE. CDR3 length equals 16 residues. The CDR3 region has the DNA TGTGCCAGCAGCTTGTCGTCAGGGGGAATCTCCTACGAGCAGTACTTC. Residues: CASSLSSGGISYEQYF.